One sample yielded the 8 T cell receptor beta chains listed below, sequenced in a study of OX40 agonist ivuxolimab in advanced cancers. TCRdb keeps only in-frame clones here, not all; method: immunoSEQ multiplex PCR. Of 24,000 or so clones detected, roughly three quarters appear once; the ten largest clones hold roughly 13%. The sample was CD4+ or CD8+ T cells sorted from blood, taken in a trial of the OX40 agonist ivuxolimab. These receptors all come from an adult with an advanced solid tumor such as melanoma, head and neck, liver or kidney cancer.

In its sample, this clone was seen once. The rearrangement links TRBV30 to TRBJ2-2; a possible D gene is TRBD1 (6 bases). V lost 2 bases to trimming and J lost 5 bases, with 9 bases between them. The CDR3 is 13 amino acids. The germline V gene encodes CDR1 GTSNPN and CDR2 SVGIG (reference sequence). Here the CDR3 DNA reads TGTGCCTGGAGTACAGGGCTTACCGGGGAGCTGTTTTTT. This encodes CAWSTGLTGELFF.

CDR3 region: CASSRTASTDTQYF. CDR3 nucleotide sequence: TGTGCCAGCAGCCGGACTGCTAGCACAGATACGCAGTATTTT. The rearrangement links TRBV11-3 to TRBJ2-3, with D possibly TRBD2 on 5 matching bases. V shed 5 bases and J shed 0 bases, with 9 bases lying between them. The CDR3 consists of 14 residues. In germline, CDR1 is SGHNT, CDR2 YENEEA.

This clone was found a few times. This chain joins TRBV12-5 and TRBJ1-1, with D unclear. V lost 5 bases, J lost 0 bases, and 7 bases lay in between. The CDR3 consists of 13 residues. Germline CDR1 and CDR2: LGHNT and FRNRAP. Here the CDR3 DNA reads TGTGCTAGTGGTCCATATCTGAACACTGAAGCTTTCTTT. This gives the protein CASGPYLNTEAFF.

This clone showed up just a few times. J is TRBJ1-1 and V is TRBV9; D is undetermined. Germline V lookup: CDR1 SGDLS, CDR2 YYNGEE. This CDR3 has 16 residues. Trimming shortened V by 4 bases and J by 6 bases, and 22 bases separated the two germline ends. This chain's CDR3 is CASSPQVSRRAAEAFF. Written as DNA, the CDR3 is TGTGCCAGCAGCCCTCAAGTTTCCCGGCGGGCAGCTGAAGCTTTCTTT.

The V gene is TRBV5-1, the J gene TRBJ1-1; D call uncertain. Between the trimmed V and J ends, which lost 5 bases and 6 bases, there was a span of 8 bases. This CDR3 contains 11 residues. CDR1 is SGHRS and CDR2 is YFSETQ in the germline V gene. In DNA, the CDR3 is TGCGCCAGCAGAGAGGGCCCTGAAGCTTTCTTT. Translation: CASREGPEAFF.

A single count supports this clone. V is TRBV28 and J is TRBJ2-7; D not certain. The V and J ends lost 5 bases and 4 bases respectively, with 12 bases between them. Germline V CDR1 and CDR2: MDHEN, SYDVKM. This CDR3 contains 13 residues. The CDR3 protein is CASSLLLVYEQYF. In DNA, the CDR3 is TGTGCCAGCAGTCTTCTCCTAGTATACGAGCAGTACTTC.

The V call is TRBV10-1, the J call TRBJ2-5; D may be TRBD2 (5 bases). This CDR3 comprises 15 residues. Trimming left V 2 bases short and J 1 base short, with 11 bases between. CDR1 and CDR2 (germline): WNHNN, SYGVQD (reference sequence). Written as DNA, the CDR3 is TGCGCCAGCAGTGAGACCCCCGGGGTCCAAGAGACCCAGTACTTC. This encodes CASSETPGVQETQYF.

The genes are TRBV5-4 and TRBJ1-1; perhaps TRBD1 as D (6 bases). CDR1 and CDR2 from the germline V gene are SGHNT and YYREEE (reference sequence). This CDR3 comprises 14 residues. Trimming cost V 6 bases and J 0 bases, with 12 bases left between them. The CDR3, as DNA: TGTGCCAGCAACGTGGGGACATTGAACACTGAAGCTTTCTTT. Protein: CASNVGTLNTEAFF.